Shown below are 32 T cell receptor beta chains from a single sample sequenced in a study of blood T cell repertoires in COVID-19 (dated by TCRdb to 2020 to 2021). Libraries were prepared through the immunoSEQ multiplex PCR assay. The immuneACCESS repertoire file appears here via TCRdb, limited to in-frame rearrangements. These files lack a portion of the clones; in checked studies, under half of the deficit traces to unresolved V genes, and the cause of the others is not known. Across this sample there are hundreds of thousands of clones, with under 90% seen only once. Of the sample, 4.1% is held by the ten largest clones. Sequences were obtained from PBMCs or T cells enriched from blood (not recorded which). The receptors were sampled from a young man with acute COVID-19.

Only one count was recorded for this clone. The chain links TRBV19 to TRBJ1-1; no firm D call. V lost 7 bases, J lost 6 bases, and 9 bases lay in between. The CDR3 length is 11 residues. Germline V lookup: CDR1 LNHDA, CDR2 SQIVND (reference sequence). The CDR3 nucleotides are TGTGCCAGTAAGTTTGCGGCTGAAGCTTTCTTT. As protein: CASKFAAEAFF.

The chain links TRBV5-1 to TRBJ1-2; 7 positions agree with TRBD1. Germline CDR1 is SGHRS and CDR2 is YFSETQ. The V segment lost 0 bases and the J segment 8 bases; nucleotides outside the gene matches: 13. This CDR3 has 16 amino acids. CDR3: CASSLAVFGTEVGYTF. In DNA form, the CDR3 reads TGCGCCAGCAGCTTGGCGGTGTTCGGGACAGAGGTCGGCTACACCTTC.

This rearrangement joins TRBV15 to TRBJ1-2, with D perhaps TRBD1 (6 bases). V was shortened by 6 bases and J by 8 bases, with 19 bases between the two germline ends. This CDR3 has 14 residues. Germline V gene data show CDR1 as LNHNV and CDR2 as YYDKDF (reference sequence). DNA of the CDR3: TGTGCCACCAGTGACCCCGGGACACGCGGCGGCTACACCTTC. This sequence encodes CATSDPGTRGGYTF. Together with reference TRBV15 and TRBJ1-2, the CDR3 gives the full variable domain: DAMVIQNPRYQVTQFGKPVTLSCSQTLNHNVMYWYQQKSSQAPKLLFHYYDKDFNNEADTPDNFQSRRPNTSFCFLDIRSPGLGDTAMYLCATSDPGTRGGYTFGSGTRLTVV.

The V gene is TRBV9, the J gene TRBJ2-3; D is unresolved. Deletions cut 5 bases from V and 2 bases from J, with 12 bases between. Germline values: CDR1 SGDLS, CDR2 YYNGEE. The CDR3 totals 14 residues. The CDR3 reads CASSEVSYTDTQYF. The CDR3 nucleotides read TGTGCCAGCAGTGAGGTGTCCTACACAGATACGCAGTATTTT.

This chain uses TRBV5-1 with TRBJ2-2; D is perhaps TRBD2 (6 bases). From germline, CDR1 is SGHRS and CDR2 YFSETQ. The ends were cut back, 5 bases at V and 6 bases at J, with 17 bases in the middle. CDR3 length equals 15 residues. The CDR3 DNA is TGCGCCAGCAGGGCGGCCGCGGGGCCCCCCGGGGAGCTGTTTTTT. This gives the protein CASRAAAGPPGELFF.

The CDR3 sequence: CASSPGGQWGTEAFF. The CDR3 DNA reads as TGTGCCAGCAGCCCGGGGGGGCAGTGGGGGACTGAAGCTTTCTTT. This chain joins TRBV3-1 (or the pseudogene TRBV3-2) and TRBJ1-1, with D maybe TRBD1 (6 bases). V lost 4 bases to trimming and J lost 5 bases, with 17 bases between them. The length of the CDR3 is 15 residues. Germline CDR1 is LGHDT and CDR2 is YNNKEL (reference sequence).

The chain recombines TRBV6-2 or TRBV6-3 with TRBJ2-1; 10 positions match TRBD2. V trimming: 6 bases; J trimming: 3 bases; junction bases outside the gene matches: 5. CDR3 length: 15 amino acids. The germline gives CDR1 MNHEY, CDR2 SVGEGT. CDR3 nucleotides: TGTGCCAGCAGCCTGAGCGGGAGGGACTACAATGAGCAGTTCTTC. Protein sequence: CASSLSGRDYNEQFF.

The chain employs TRBV6-5 and TRBJ1-1; D gene uncertain. Trimming took off 6 bases at V and 1 base at J, with 12 bases between the two ends. Germline values: CDR1 MNHEY, CDR2 SVGAGI. The CDR3 runs 14 residues. Here the CDR3 reads CASSRGLANTEAFF. The CDR3 bases are TGTGCCAGCAGCAGAGGGTTGGCGAACACTGAAGCTTTCTTT.

The chain carries TRBV7-8 and TRBJ1-5; D unclear. CDR3 length: 16 residues. CDR1 is SGHVS and CDR2 is FQNEAQ in the germline V gene. Trimming stripped 5 bases from V and 1 base from J, with 15 bases between. The CDR3 DNA reads TGTGCCAGCAGCGAACGACACCCAGTGAGCAATCAGCCCCAGCATTTT. Its translation: CASSERHPVSNQPQHF.

The chain recombines TRBV23-1 with TRBJ2-1, with 8 bases that match TRBD1. TRBV23-1 falls under the ORF class, with uncertain function. Trimming cost V 0 bases and J 10 bases; bases outside gene matches: 26. The CDR3 extends over 21 amino acids. The CDR3 loop reads CASSQSYSLGQGTGQRGEQFF. The CDR3 coding sequence is TGCGCCAGCAGTCAATCGTATTCTCTTGGGCAAGGGACAGGACAAAGGGGGGAGCAGTTCTTC.

This clone appeared a few times. The rearrangement joins TRBV27 to TRBJ1-5; D is possibly TRBD1 (6 bases). Trimming left V 10 bases short and J 5 bases short, with 18 bases between. In germline, CDR1 is MNHEY, CDR2 SMNVEV (reference sequence). The CDR3 consists of 14 residues. CDR3 nucleotides: TGTGCCACTCGAAGCGACAGGACTCATCAGCCCCAGCATTTT. This translates into CATRSDRTHQPQHF.

The rearrangement links TRBV28 to TRBJ1-6; no firm D call. The CDR3 spans 15 residues. Trimming stripped 6 bases from V and 0 bases from J, with 9 bases between. CDR1 and CDR2 from the germline V gene are MDHEN and SYDVKM. The CDR3 sequence: CASSLAVSYNSPLHF. In DNA form, the CDR3 reads TGTGCCAGCAGCTTGGCGGTCTCCTATAATTCACCCCTCCACTTT.

This chain joins TRBV24-1 and TRBJ2-2, with TRBD1 identical over 8 bases. The ends lost 5 bases at V and 6 bases at J; junction bases unmatched: 7. CDR1 is KGHDR and CDR2 is SFDVKD in the germline V gene. This CDR3 spans 15 amino acids. In nucleotides, the CDR3 is TGTGCCACCAGTGGTACTAGGACAGGGTCCGGGGAGCTGTTTTTT. It yields the protein CATSGTRTGSGELFF.

The J gene is TRBJ1-1, the V gene TRBV10-3; tentatively, D is TRBD1 (5 bases). Germline V gene lookup returns CDR1 ENHRY and CDR2 SYGVKD. Trimming cost V 6 bases and J 8 bases, with 16 bases left between them. The CDR3 extends over 13 amino acids. CDR3 protein: CAIRKGRDSEAFF. The CDR3, as DNA: TGTGCCATCAGGAAGGGGCGCGACAGCGAAGCTTTCTTT.

This chain links TRBV28 with TRBJ1-4, with 9 bases aligning to TRBD1. J was trimmed by 7 bases and V by 5 bases; bases with no gene match: 8. The V gene's germline CDR1 is MDHEN and CDR2 SYDVKM. This CDR3 is 15 amino acids long. CDR3: CASSLAQGAFEKLFF. The CDR3 region has the DNA TGTGCCAGCAGTCTCGCACAGGGGGCCTTTGAAAAACTGTTTTTT.

This clone was detected once. This CDR3 is CASSRTEAFF. CDR3 DNA: TGTGCCAGCAGTCGTACTGAAGCTTTCTTT. The chain uses TRBV6-5 and TRBJ1-1; no definite D call. V lost 5 bases and J 5 bases, leaving 3 bases between the germline ends. The CDR3 length is 10 residues. Germline V lookup: CDR1 MNHEY, CDR2 SVGAGI.

This chain uses TRBV21-1 with TRBJ2-3; TRBD1 reflects the table's D call only, with no check against the DNA. TRBV21-1 is listed as a pseudogene. This CDR3 has 13 amino acids. In DNA, the CDR3 is TGTGCCAGCAGCAAAAACAGGGTGGATACGCAGTATTTT. Translation gives CASSKNRVDTQYF.

The CDR3 DNA is TGTGCCAGCAGTCCCCGGGGAGGGGTTAATGAAAAACTGTTTTTT. Protein product: CASSPRGGVNEKLFF. This sequence joins TRBV5-8 and TRBJ1-4; possibly TRBD1 for D (5 bases). The CDR3 extends over 15 amino acids. In germline, CDR1 is SGHTS, CDR2 YDEGEE. The germline V and J ends were trimmed by 5 bases and 4 bases, with 15 bases remaining between them.

The genes are TRBV24-1 and TRBJ2-5, with a possible D match to TRBD1 (6 bases). CDR1 is KGHDR and CDR2 is SFDVKD in the germline V gene. V was pared by 0 bases and J by 3 bases, with 7 bases between. CDR3 size: 14 residues. The CDR3 is CATSDLYREETQYF. The CDR3 nucleotides are TGTGCCACCAGTGATTTGTACAGGGAAGAGACCCAGTACTTC.

The sample holds a few counts of this clone. The V call is TRBV29-1, the J call TRBJ2-2; tentatively, D is TRBD2 (5 bases). CDR1 and CDR2 (germline): SQVTM, ANQGSEA. The CDR3 has 13 amino acids. Trimming took 3 bases from V and 4 from J, leaving 9 bases between them. The CDR3 region has the DNA TGCAGCGTTGATGAGGGAGCCACCGGGGAGCTGTTTTTT. This gives the protein CSVDEGATGELFF.

This clone has only one observation. The CDR3 carries no conserved terminal phenylalanine or tryptophan, so it likely arises from a read error. Because the CDR3's place on the DNA is in doubt, the DNA is left out and the CDR3 is given as listed by TCRdb. The J gene is TRBJ1-2, the V gene TRBV7-8; TRBD1, the table's D call, was not compared with the DNA. CDR1 is SGHVS and CDR2 is FQNEAQ in the germline V gene. The CDR3 adds up to 12 amino acids, both ends counted. CDR3 sequence reads: CASSLGGQVLSL.

The CDR3: CASSLVISGRMAKNIQYF. CDR3 sequence (DNA): TGTGCCAGCAGCTTAGTCATTAGCGGCCGGATGGCCAAAAACATTCAGTACTTC. This chain connects TRBV11-3 to TRBJ2-4, with a tentative D call TRBD2 (6 bases). CDR1 is SGHNT, CDR2 YENEEA, per germline. The V and J ends lost 1 base and 1 base respectively, with 17 bases between them. This CDR3 has 18 residues.

This clone was detected only once. This chain's CDR3 is CASASGGQETQYF. The CDR3 DNA reads TGTGCCAGCGCTAGCGGGGGACAAGAGACCCAGTACTTC. The genes are TRBV28 and TRBJ2-5; 10 nucleotides align to TRBD2. Germline values: CDR1 MDHEN, CDR2 SYDVKM. The CDR3 is 13 residues long. With V trimmed by 8 bases and J by 2 bases, 2 bases remained unmatched.

The chain recombines TRBV7-3 with TRBJ1-1; a weak D match, TRBD1 (6 bases). CDR1 is SGHTA and CDR2 is FQGTGA in the germline V gene. V shed 5 bases and J shed 1 base, with 8 bases lying between them. There are 13 residues in the CDR3. CDR3 sequence reads: CASSQGRNTEAFF. The DNA of the CDR3 is TGTGCCAGCAGCCAGGGGCGGAACACTGAAGCTTTCTTT.

The chain links TRBV6-5 to TRBJ1-1, with D unresolved. CDR1 MNHEY and CDR2 SVGAGI come from the germline V gene. The CDR3 loop spans 14 amino acids. Trimming left V 6 bases short and J 1 base short, with 12 bases between. DNA for the CDR3: TGTGCCAGCAGGCCAAGTGGAGGGAACACTGAAGCTTTCTTT. The encoded protein is CASRPSGGNTEAFF.

The genes are TRBV18 and TRBJ1-2; 8 positions agree with TRBD1. Trimming cost V 3 bases and J 6 bases; bases outside gene matches: 9. The CDR3 contains 15 residues. Germline CDR1 KGHSH, CDR2 LQKENI. CDR3 region: CASSPIRTGSDGYTF. CDR3 DNA sequence: TGTGCCAGCTCACCTATACGGACAGGGAGCGATGGCTACACCTTC.

This clone appeared once. The chain employs TRBV30 and TRBJ1-3, with 8 positions matching TRBD1. CDR3 length: 14 amino acids. Looked up from germline, CDR1 is GTSNPN and CDR2 is SVGIG (reference sequence). After removal of 7 bases from V and 4 bases from J, the junction contained 9 bases not matched to a gene. In DNA form, the CDR3 reads TGTGCCTCCGATGGGACAGGCTGGGGAAACACCATATATTTT. It specifies CASDGTGWGNTIYF.

V is TRBV19 and J is TRBJ2-3; 7 bases line up with TRBD2. J gave up 3 bases and V 7 bases, and 1 base lay outside the gene matches. CDR3 length: 12 residues. Germline CDR1 and CDR2: LNHDA and SQIVND (reference sequence). For the CDR3, the DNA is TGTGCCAGTATCGGGAGGACAGATACGCAGTATTTT. It specifies CASIGRTDTQYF.

The V call is TRBV19, the J call TRBJ1-6; D perhaps matches TRBD1 (6 bases). The CDR3 has 14 amino acids. V was cut by 6 bases and J by 7 bases, with 13 bases left in between. CDR1 is LNHDA, CDR2 SQIVND, per germline (reference sequence). Written as DNA, the CDR3 is TGTGCCAGTAGAAGGGACAATCGAAATTCACCCCTCCACTTT. Protein: CASRRDNRNSPLHF.

The J gene is TRBJ2-3, the V gene TRBV11-3, with 9 bases fitting TRBD2. V shed 0 bases, J shed 6 bases, and the junction held 10 bases outside the gene matches. The CDR3 extends over 17 amino acids. Per the germline V gene, CDR1 is SGHNT and CDR2 is YENEEA. The DNA of the CDR3 is TGTGCCAGCAGCTTAGACCCCCAGGGAGGACTAGCGGATACGCAGTATTTT. As protein: CASSLDPQGGLADTQYF.

Comments on this clone: This specimen includes other DNA sequences encoding the same CDR3. J is TRBJ1-4 and V is TRBV6-5; 7 nucleotides line up with TRBD1. Germline V gives CDR1 MNHEY, CDR2 SVGAGI. The CDR3 loop spans 14 amino acids. V lost 6 bases to trimming and J lost 7 bases; unmatched junction nucleotides: 8. This chain's CDR3 is CASSRTGSGEKLFF. The CDR3 DNA sequence: TGTGCCAGCAGCCGGACAGGTTCGGGTGAAAAACTGTTTTTT.

The CDR3 sequence: CATSDLGTFSTDTQYF. CDR3 coding DNA: TGTGCCACCAGTGATTTAGGGACTTTTAGCACAGATACGCAGTATTTT. This chain uses TRBV24-1 with TRBJ2-3; weak D call: TRBD2 (6 bases). Germline-derived CDR1 and CDR2 are KGHDR and SFDVKD. The CDR3 loop spans 16 amino acids. V was cut by 1 base and J by 0 bases, with 10 bases left in between.